The next 20 T cell receptor beta chains were all read from a single sample in a study of molecular identifiers for immune sequencing clone quantification. One entry per CDR3 protein results from TCRdb running MiXCR on the PCR reads. The sample lists about 640,000 distinct CDR3 sequences, just under 20% occurring once. The sample consisted of naive CD8+ T cells from blood, with Jurkat cell RNA spiked in. The subset is: FACS-sorted CD8+CD4-CCR7+CD45RA+ naive T cells. These receptors all come from a human donor in good health. Some libraries in this study had Jurkat cell RNA spiked in.

This clonotype was observed at least ten times. The J gene is TRBJ2-7, the V gene TRBV20-1; tentative D call: TRBD2 (7 bases). The CDR3 is 16 amino acids. Germline V lookup: CDR1 DFQATT, CDR2 SNEGSKA (reference sequence). V dropped 0 bases and J dropped 6 bases, with 21 bases sitting between them. The CDR3 is CSARDLGRGARSEQYF. CDR3 in DNA: TGCAGTGCTAGAGATTTAGGTCGGGGGGCCCGATCCGAGCAGTACTTC.

This clonotype came up many times. V usage is TRBV6-5 and J usage is TRBJ2-1; a possible D gene is TRBD1 (6 bases). This CDR3 is 14 amino acids long. Germline assignment: CDR1 MNHEY and CDR2 SVGAGI. V lost 6 bases and J lost 0, with 9 bases in between. CDR3 residues: CASSRQASYNEQFF. The CDR3 coding sequence is TGTGCCAGCAGCAGACAGGCCTCCTACAATGAGCAGTTCTTC.

This clonotype has more than one count but fewer than ten. The chain combines TRBV2 with TRBJ2-1, with no clear D. Trimming shortened V by 10 bases and J by 9 bases, and 22 bases separated the two germline ends. This CDR3 is 14 amino acids long. The V gene's germline CDR1 is SNHLY and CDR2 FYNNEI. The CDR3 spells CAIPDGTRTGEQFF. As DNA, the CDR3 is TGTGCCATCCCAGATGGCACCCGGACGGGTGAGCAGTTCTTC.

This clonotype was picked up a small number of times. This chain uses TRBV19 with TRBJ2-3; TRBD2 agrees at 9 bases. In germline, CDR1 is LNHDA, CDR2 SQIVND (reference sequence). The CDR3 spans 17 residues. V lost 2 bases to trimming and J lost 2 bases; unmatched junction nucleotides: 8. CDR3 coding DNA: TGTGCCAGTAGTATATGGGGTAGCGGGGGAAACACAGATACGCAGTATTTT. It yields the protein CASSIWGSGGNTDTQYF.

In this sample, this clonotype turned up many times. The rearrangement joins TRBV6-1 to TRBJ2-3; 7 bases map to TRBD1. The germline V gene encodes CDR1 MNHNS and CDR2 SASEGT. V gave up 6 bases and J gave up 4 bases; unmatched junction bases: 13. CDR3 length: 16 amino acids. The CDR3 region has the DNA TGTGCCAGCAGGCCCCGACAGGGTAGGGTGTCAGATACGCAGTATTTT. Its translation: CASRPRQGRVSDTQYF.

The chain has TRBV28 and TRBJ2-3; D gene ambiguous. The V gene lost 2 bases and the J gene lost 0 bases, with 21 bases spanning the gap. The CDR3 sequence is 19 residues long. From germline, CDR1 is MDHEN and CDR2 SYDVKM. CDR3 sequence reads: CASSLSWTDEHSSTDTQYF. The CDR3 DNA reads TGTGCCAGCAGTTTAAGTTGGACGGACGAACATAGTAGCACAGATACGCAGTATTTT.

This clonotype was recorded many times. V gene TRBV7-9 combines with J gene TRBJ2-1, with 8 bases aligning to TRBD1. This CDR3 has 16 amino acids. V lost 2 bases and J lost 6; bases outside the gene matches: 9. The germline CDR1 and CDR2 sequences are SEHNR and FQNEAQ (reference sequence). This chain's CDR3 is CASSLLDRDDTNEQFF. As DNA, the CDR3 is TGTGCCAGCAGCTTATTGGACAGGGACGACACCAATGAGCAGTTCTTC.

The chain employs TRBV12-3 or TRBV12-4 and TRBJ2-1; D call uncertain. CDR3 length: 17 residues. The V gene lost 1 base and the J gene lost 4 bases, with 17 bases spanning the gap. The CDR3 bases are TGTGCCAGCAGTTTAGACCCGGGCCTAGGGCTATACAATGAGCAGTTCTTC. Amino acids: CASSLDPGLGLYNEQFF.

This clonotype was seen more than once but under ten times. The chain employs TRBV10-3 and TRBJ2-1, with 7 bases lining up with TRBD2. CDR3 length equals 14 residues. Germline values: CDR1 ENHRY, CDR2 SYGVKD. With 10 bases clipped from V and 8 bases from J, the junction kept 14 bases outside the gene matches. The CDR3 nucleotides read TGTGCCACCCGGACGCTAGCGGCCTCAGATGAGCAGTTCTTC. Its protein is CATRTLAASDEQFF.

A remark on this clonotype: Possible read error: a much larger clone is one base away. The chain joins TRBV3-1 to TRBJ1-6, with D perhaps matching TRBD1 (6 bases). V dropped 6 bases and J dropped 14 bases, with 26 bases sitting between them. This CDR3 region has 16 residues. The germline gives CDR1 LGHDT, CDR2 YNNKEL (reference sequence). The CDR3 bases are TGTGCCAGCAGTCAACGGGACACCGGTGGAGTTGCATCCCTCCACTTT. Amino acids: CASSQRDTGGVASLHF.

This clonotype occurred many times. V usage is TRBV4-3 and J usage is TRBJ2-3, with 8 bases matching TRBD2. V was clipped by 4 bases and J by 3 bases; unmatched bases: 9. CDR1 and CDR2 (germline): LGHNA, YSLEER. This CDR3 region has 16 residues. CDR3 sequence reads: CASSPRGSGSTDTQYF. The CDR3, as DNA: TGCGCCAGCAGCCCTAGAGGAAGCGGGAGTACAGATACGCAGTATTTT.

Only a few counts were recorded for this clonotype. The rearrangement uses TRBV19 and TRBJ2-2; 8 bases line up with TRBD1. Germline CDR1 is LNHDA and CDR2 is SQIVND (reference sequence). This CDR3 spans 15 amino acids. V trimming: 5 bases; J trimming: 4 bases; junction bases outside the gene matches: 6. The CDR3 bases are TGTGCCAGTAGTTCCCCGGACAGGGCCACCGGGGAGCTGTTTTTT. Translated: CASSSPDRATGELFF.

The table lists this clonotype with many counts. V gene TRBV27 combines with J gene TRBJ1-2; possible D gene TRBD1, 5 bases. Trimming shortened V by 3 bases and J by 2 bases, and 7 bases separated the two germline ends. Germline-derived CDR1 and CDR2 are MNHEY and SMNVEV (reference sequence). CDR3 length equals 13 residues. The CDR3 nucleotides are TGTGCCAGCAGTTTTAAGGGGAACTATGGCTACACCTTC. Protein: CASSFKGNYGYTF.

This clonotype has at least ten counts. The chain combines TRBV27 with TRBJ2-2; D uncertain. Trimming left V 2 bases short and J 5 bases short, with 9 bases between. The CDR3 is 14 amino acids. Germline assignment: CDR1 MNHEY and CDR2 SMNVEV (reference sequence). The CDR3 coding sequence is TGTGCCAGCAGTTTAGGGATCAGTACCGGGGAGCTGTTTTTT. Translating it yields CASSLGISTGELFF.

This clonotype was observed at least ten times. V is TRBV4-2 and J is TRBJ2-5; the D gene is possibly TRBD2 (5 bases). The CDR3 is 15 amino acids. Trimming shortened V by 1 base and J by 5 bases, and 14 bases separated the two germline ends. The germline V gene encodes CDR1 LGHNA and CDR2 YNFKEQ. CDR3 DNA: TGTGCCAGCAGCCAAGTGGAGGTCCCGGGGGAGACCCAGTACTTC. Its protein is CASSQVEVPGETQYF.

This clonotype has a count of ten or more. This sequence joins TRBV6-5 and TRBJ1-6, with D possibly TRBD1 on 5 matching bases. The germline CDR1 and CDR2 sequences are MNHEY and SVGAGI. This CDR3 spans 14 amino acids. With 6 bases removed from V and 10 bases from J, the gap between germline ends came to 16 bases. The CDR3 sequence: CASSLPRWGSPLHF. The CDR3 DNA reads TGTGCCAGCAGCTTGCCGAGGTGGGGGTCACCCCTCCACTTT.

This clonotype was observed a handful of times. The rearrangement links TRBV30 to TRBJ1-1, with a weak D call TRBD1 (6 bases). This CDR3 region has 14 residues. Per the germline V gene, CDR1 is GTSNPN and CDR2 is SVGIG (reference sequence). Trimming left V 2 bases short and J 0 bases short, with 10 bases between. CDR3 in DNA: TGTGCCTGGAGTACTACAGGGTTGAACACTGAAGCTTTCTTT. Its protein is CAWSTTGLNTEAFF.

This clonotype was seen at least ten times. This sequence joins TRBV25-1 and TRBJ1-1; unclear D gene. The V end lost 0 bases, the J end lost 8 bases, and 10 bases lay between the germline ends. In germline, CDR1 is MGHDK, CDR2 SYGVNS. The CDR3 consists of 13 residues. CDR3 bases: TGTGCCAGCAGTGAATATGATGCGGTGGAAGCTTTCTTT. Translating gives CASSEYDAVEAFF.

This clonotype appeared many times. The J gene is TRBJ2-1, the V gene TRBV7-3, with no clear D. V dropped 5 bases and J dropped 2 bases, with 13 bases sitting between them. CDR1 and CDR2 (germline): SGHTA, FQGTGA. The CDR3 is 15 residues long. CDR3 DNA: TGTGCCAGCAGCCCCGACTCAGTCCCCTACAATGAGCAGTTCTTC. It encodes CASSPDSVPYNEQFF.

In the case of this clonotype: A much larger clonotype is one base distant, so this may be a read error. This rearrangement joins TRBV14 to TRBJ1-1, with D hard to call. Trimming shortened V by 1 base and J by 7 bases, and 10 bases separated the two germline ends. The CDR3 length is 13 residues. Looked up from germline, CDR1 is SGHDN and CDR2 is FVKESK. The CDR3 protein is CASSQATTFEAFF. The CDR3 DNA is TGTGCCAGCAGCCAAGCAACCACATTTGAAGCTTTCTTT.